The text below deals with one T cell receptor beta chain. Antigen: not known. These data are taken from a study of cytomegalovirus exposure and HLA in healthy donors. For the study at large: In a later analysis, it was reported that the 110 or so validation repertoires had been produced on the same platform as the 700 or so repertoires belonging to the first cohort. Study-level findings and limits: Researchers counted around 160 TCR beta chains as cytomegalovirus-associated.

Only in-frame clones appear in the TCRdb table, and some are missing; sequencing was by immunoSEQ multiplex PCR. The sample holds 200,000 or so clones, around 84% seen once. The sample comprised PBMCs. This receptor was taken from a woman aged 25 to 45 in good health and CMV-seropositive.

This chain's CDR3 is CSVGRSRSGRAGETQYF. CDR3 nucleotide sequence: TGCAGCGTTGGCCGGTCCCGTAGCGGGAGGGCCGGAGAGACCCAGTACTTC. The V call is TRBV29-1, the J call TRBJ2-5; TRBD2 matches 11 bases. The CDR3 is made up of 17 amino acids. In germline, CDR1 is SQVTM, CDR2 ANQGSEA. V lost 4 bases and J lost 4; bases outside the gene matches: 14.